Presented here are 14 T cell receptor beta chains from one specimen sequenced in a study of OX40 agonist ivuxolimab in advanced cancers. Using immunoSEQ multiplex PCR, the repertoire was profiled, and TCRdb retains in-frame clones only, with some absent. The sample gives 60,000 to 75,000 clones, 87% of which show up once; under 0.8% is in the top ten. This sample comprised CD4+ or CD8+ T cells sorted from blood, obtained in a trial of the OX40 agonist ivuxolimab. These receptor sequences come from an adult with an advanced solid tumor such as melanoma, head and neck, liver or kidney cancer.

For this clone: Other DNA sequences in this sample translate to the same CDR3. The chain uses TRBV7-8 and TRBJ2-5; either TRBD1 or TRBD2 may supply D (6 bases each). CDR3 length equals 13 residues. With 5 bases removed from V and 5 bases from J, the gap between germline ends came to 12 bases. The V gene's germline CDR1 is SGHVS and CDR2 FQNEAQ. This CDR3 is CASSLQGLETQYF. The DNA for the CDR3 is TGTGCCAGCAGCCTACAGGGACTGGAGACCCAGTACTTC.

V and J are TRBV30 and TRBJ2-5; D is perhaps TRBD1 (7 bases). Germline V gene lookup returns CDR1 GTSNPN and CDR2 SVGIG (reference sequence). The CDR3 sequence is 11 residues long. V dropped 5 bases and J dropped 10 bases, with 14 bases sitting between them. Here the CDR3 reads CAWSGGTVQYF. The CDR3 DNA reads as TGTGCCTGGTCCGGAGGGACAGTCCAGTACTTC.

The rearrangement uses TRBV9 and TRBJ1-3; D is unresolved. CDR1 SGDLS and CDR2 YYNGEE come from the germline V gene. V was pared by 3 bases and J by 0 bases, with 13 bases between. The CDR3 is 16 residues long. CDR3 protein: CASSGQGSNSGNTIYF. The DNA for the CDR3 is TGTGCCAGCAGCGGCCAAGGCAGCAACTCTGGAAACACCATATATTTT.

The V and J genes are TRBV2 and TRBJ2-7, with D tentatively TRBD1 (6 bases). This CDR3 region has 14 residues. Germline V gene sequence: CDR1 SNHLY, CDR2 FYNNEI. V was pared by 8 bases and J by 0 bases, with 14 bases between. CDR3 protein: CASLRDRTSYEQYF. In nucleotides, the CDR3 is TGTGCCAGCCTTCGAGACAGGACCTCCTACGAGCAGTACTTC.

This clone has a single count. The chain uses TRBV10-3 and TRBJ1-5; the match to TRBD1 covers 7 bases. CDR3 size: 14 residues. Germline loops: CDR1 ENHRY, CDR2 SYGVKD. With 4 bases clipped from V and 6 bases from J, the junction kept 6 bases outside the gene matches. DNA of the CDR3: TGTGCCATCAGTGGACAGGGTGGGAGTCAGCCCCAGCATTTT. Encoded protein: CAISGQGGSQPQHF.

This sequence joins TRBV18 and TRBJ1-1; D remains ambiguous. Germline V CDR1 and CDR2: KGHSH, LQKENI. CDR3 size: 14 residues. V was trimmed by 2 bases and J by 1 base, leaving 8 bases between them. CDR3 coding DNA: TGTGCCAGCTCACCAAGGAGGGAGAACACTGAAGCTTTCTTT. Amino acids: CASSPRRENTEAFF.

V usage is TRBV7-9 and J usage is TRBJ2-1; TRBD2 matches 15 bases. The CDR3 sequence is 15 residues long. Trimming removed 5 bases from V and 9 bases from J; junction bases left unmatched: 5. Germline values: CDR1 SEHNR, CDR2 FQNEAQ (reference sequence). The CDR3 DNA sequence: TGTGCCAGCAGCCGGACTAGCGGGGGGGCAGGTGAGCAGTTCTTC. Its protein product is CASSRTSGGAGEQFF.

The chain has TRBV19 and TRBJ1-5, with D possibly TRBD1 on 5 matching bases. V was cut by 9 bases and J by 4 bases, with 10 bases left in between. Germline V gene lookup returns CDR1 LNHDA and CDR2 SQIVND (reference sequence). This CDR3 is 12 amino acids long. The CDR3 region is CASSGRNQPQHF. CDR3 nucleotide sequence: TGTGCCAGCTCAGGGAGAAATCAGCCCCAGCATTTT.

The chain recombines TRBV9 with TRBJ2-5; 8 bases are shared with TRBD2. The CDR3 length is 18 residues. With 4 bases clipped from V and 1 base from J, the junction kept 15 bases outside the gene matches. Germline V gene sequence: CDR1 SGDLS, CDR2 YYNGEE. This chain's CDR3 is CASSSRPGASGRQETQYF. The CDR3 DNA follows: TGTGCCAGCAGCTCCCGTCCGGGGGCTAGCGGGCGCCAAGAGACCCAGTACTTC. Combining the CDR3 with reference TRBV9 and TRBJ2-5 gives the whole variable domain DSGVTQTPKHLITATGQRVTLRCSPRSGDLSVYWYQQSLDQGLQFLIQYYNGEERAKGNILERFSAQQFPDLHSELNLSSLELGDSALYFCASSSRPGASGRQETQYFGPGTRLLVL.

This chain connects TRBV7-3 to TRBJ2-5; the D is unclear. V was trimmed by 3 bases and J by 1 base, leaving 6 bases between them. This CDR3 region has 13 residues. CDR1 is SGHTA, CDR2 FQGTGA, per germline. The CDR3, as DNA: TGTGCCAGCAGCTTGCGGACCCAAGAGACCCAGTACTTC. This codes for CASSLRTQETQYF.

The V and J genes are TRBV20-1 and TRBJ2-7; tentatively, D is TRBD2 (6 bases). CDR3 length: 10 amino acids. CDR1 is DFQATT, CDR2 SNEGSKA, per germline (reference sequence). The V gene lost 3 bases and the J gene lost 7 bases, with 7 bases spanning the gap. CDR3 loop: CSARGGEQYF. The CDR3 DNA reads TGCAGTGCTAGGGGAGGAGAGCAGTACTTC.

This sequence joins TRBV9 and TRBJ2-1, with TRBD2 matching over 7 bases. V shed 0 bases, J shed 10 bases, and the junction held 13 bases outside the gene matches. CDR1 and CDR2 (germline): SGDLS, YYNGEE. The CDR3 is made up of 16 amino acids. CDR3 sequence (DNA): TGTGCCAGCAGCGTAGTTCCGAAGCGGGAAAGGGACGAGCAGTTCTTC. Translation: CASSVVPKRERDEQFF.

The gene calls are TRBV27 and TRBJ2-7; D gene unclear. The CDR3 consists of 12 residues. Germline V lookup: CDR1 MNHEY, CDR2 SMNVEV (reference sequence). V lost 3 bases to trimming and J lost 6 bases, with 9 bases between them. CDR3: CASSFLGGEQYF. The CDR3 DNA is TGTGCCAGCAGTTTTCTCGGTGGCGAGCAGTACTTC.

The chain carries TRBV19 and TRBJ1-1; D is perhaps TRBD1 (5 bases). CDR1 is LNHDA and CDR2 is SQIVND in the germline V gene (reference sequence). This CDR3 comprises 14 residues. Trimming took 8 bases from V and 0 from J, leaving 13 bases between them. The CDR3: CASGAQGLNTEAFF. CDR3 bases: TGTGCCAGTGGGGCCCAGGGTTTGAACACTGAAGCTTTCTTT. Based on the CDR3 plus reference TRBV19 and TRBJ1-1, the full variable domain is DGGITQSPKYLFRKEGQNVTLSCEQNLNHDAMYWYRQDPGQGLRLIYYSQIVNDFQKGDIAEGYSVSREKKESFPLTVTSAQKNPTAFYLCASGAQGLNTEAFFGQGTRLTVV.